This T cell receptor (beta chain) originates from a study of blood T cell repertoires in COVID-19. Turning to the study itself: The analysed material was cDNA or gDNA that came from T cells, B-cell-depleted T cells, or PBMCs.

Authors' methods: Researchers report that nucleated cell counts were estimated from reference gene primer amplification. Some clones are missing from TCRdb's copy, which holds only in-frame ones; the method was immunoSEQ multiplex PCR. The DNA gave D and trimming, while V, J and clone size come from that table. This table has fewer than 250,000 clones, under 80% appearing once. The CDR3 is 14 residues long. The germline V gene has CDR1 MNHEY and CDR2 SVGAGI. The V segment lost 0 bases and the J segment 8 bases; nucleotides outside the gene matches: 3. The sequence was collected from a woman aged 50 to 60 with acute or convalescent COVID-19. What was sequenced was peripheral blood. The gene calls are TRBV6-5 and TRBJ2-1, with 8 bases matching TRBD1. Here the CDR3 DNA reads TGTGCCAGCAGTTACTCGCAGGGGGCAGATGAGCAGTTCTTC. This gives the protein CASSYSQGADEQFF.